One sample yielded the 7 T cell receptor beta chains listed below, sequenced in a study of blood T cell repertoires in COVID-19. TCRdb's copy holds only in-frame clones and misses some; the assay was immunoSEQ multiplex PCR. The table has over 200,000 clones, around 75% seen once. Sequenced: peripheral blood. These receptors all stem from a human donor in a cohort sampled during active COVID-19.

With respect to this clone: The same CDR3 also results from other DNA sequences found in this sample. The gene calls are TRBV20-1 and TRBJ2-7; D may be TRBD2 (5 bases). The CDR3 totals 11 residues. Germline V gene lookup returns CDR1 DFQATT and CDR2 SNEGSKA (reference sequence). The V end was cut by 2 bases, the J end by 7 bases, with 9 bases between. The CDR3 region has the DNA TGCAGTGCTAGATCGGGGTTTGAGCAGTACTTC. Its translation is CSARSGFEQYF.

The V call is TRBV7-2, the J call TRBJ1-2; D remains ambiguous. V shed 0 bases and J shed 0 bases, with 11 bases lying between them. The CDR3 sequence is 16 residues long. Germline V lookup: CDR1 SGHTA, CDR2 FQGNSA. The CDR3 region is CASSLAPGFSNYGYTF. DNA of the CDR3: TGTGCCAGCAGCTTAGCGCCGGGGTTTTCTAACTATGGCTACACCTTC.

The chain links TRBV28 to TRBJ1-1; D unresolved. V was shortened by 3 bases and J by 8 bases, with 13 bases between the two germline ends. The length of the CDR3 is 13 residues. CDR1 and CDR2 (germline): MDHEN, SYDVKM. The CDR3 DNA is TGTGCCAGCAGTTTGGGCAGAGCTTGGGAAGCTTTCTTT. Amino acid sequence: CASSLGRAWEAFF.

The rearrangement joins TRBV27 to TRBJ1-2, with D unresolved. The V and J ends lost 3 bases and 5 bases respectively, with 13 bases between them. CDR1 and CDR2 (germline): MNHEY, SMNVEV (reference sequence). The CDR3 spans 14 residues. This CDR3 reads CASSFFGVGYGYTF. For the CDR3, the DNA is TGTGCCAGCAGTTTTTTCGGGGTTGGTTATGGCTACACCTTC.

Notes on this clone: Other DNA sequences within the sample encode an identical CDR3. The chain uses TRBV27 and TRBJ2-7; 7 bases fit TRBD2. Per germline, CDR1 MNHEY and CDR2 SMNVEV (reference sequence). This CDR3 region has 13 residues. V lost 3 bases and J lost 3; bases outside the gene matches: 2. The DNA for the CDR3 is TGTGCCAGCAGTTTGGGGGGGGGCTACGAGCAGTACTTC. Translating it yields CASSLGGGYEQYF.

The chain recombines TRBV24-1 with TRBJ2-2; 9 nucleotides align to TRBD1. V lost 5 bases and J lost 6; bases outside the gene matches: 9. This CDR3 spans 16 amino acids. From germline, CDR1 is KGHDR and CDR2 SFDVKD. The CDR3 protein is CATSGRGDRAPGELFF. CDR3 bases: TGTGCCACCAGTGGAAGGGGGGACAGGGCTCCCGGGGAGCTGTTTTTT.

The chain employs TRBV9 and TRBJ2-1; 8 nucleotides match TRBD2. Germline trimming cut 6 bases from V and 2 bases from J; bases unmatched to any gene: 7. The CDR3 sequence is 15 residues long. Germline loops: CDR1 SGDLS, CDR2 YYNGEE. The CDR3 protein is CASTLGGETYNEQFF. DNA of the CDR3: TGTGCCAGCACCCTCGGGGGGGAGACCTACAATGAGCAGTTCTTC.